Sequencing of this T cell receptor beta chain was carried out in a study of graft-versus-host responses after intestinal transplantation. Study-wide background: Recipients had transplants, and these were multivisceral, liver-intestinal, or isolated intestinal. Every recipient had anti-thymocyte globulin induction and two to four years of tacrolimus plus steroids. General study points: Among circulating GvH clones, peak levels were associated with early post-transplant declines in HvG clones. Present in recipient marrow, GvH clones included some that appeared first in ileum or blood.

A note on this clone: Its antigen is unknown.

Profiling relied on immunoSEQ multiplex PCR, and the TCRdb table lists in-frame clones only, not all of them. The sample contains 20,000 to 30,000 clones, less than 85% of which appear only once. J was trimmed by 0 bases and V by 1 base; bases with no gene match: 6. The CDR3 totals 16 residues. The germline V gene has CDR1 GTSNPN and CDR2 SVGIG (reference sequence). The chain joins TRBV30 to TRBJ1-1, with 9 bases matching TRBD1. The sample consisted of PBMCs, taken roughly 29 days after intestinal transplant. The sequence came from a human patient who received an intestinal transplant, so some T cells may come from the graft donor. The CDR3 sequence is CAWSATGGVMNTEAFF. The CDR3 DNA reads as TGTGCCTGGAGTGCGACAGGGGGAGTAATGAACACTGAAGCTTTCTTT. The whole variable domain, remainder taken from reference TRBV30 and TRBJ1-1, is SQTIHQWPATLVQPVGSPLSLECTVEGTSNPNLYWYRQAAGRGLQLLFYSVGIGQISSEVPQNLSASRPQDRQFILSSKKLLLSDSGFYLCAWSATGGVMNTEAFFGQGTRLTVV.